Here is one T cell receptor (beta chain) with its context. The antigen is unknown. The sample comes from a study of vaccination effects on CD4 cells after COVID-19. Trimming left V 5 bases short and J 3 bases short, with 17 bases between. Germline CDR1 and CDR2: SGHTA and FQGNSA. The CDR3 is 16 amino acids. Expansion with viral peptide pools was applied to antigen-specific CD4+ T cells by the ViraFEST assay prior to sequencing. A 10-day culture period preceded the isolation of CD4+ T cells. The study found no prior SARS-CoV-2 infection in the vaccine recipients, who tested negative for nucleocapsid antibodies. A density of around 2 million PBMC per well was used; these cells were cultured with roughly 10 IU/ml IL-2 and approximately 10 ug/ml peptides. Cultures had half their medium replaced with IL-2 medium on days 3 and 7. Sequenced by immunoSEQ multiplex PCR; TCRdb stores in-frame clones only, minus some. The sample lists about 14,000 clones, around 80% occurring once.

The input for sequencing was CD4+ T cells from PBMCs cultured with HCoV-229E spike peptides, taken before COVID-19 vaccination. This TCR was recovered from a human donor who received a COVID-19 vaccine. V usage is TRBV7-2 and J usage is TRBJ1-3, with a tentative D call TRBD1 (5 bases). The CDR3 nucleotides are TGTGCCAGCAGCACATCAGGGAGGGCTGATGGAAACACCATATATTTT. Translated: CASSTSGRADGNTIYF.